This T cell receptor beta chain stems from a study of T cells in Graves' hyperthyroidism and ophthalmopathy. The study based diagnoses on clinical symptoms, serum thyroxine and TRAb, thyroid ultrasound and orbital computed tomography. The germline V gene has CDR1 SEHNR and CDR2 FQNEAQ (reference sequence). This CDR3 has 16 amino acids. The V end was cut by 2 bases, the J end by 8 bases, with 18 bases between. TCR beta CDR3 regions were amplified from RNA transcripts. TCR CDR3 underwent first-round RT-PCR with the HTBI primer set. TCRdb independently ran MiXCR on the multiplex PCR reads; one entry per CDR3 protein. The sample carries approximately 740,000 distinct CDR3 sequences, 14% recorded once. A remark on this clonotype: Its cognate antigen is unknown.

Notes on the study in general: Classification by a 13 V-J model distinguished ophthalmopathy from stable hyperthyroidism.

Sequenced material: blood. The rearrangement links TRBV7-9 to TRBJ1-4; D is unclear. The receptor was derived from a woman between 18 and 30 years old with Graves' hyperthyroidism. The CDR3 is CASSLSVGHPGEKLFF. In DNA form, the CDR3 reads TGTGCCAGCAGCTTAAGCGTAGGGCATCCGGGAGAAAAACTGTTTTTT.